This TCR beta chain was sequenced in a study of a mutant IDH1 vaccine in newly diagnosed glioma. By share, this clone ranks as medium-sized. The target antigen is unknown. Time point here: week 5, during vaccination. Doses of 300 ug of mutant IDH1 20-mer peptide were given with topical imiquimod. Measured with immunoSEQ multiplex PCR; TCRdb has only the in-frame clones, and not every one. The data hold roughly 30,000 clones, with about four fifths observed a single time. The CDR3 is 13 residues long. CDR1 SQVTM and CDR2 ANQGSEA come from the germline V gene. The germline V and J ends were trimmed by 1 base and 5 bases, with 11 bases remaining between them.

The V gene is TRBV29-1, the J gene TRBJ1-1, with D maybe TRBD1 (5 bases). Sequencing was performed on PBMCs, taken from a glioma patient whose treatment included an IDH1 peptide vaccine. This TCR was recovered from a man aged 30 to 39 with glioma. CDR3: CSVEVEGQTEAFF. In DNA form, the CDR3 reads TGCAGCGTTGAAGTTGAGGGGCAGACTGAAGCTTTCTTT.